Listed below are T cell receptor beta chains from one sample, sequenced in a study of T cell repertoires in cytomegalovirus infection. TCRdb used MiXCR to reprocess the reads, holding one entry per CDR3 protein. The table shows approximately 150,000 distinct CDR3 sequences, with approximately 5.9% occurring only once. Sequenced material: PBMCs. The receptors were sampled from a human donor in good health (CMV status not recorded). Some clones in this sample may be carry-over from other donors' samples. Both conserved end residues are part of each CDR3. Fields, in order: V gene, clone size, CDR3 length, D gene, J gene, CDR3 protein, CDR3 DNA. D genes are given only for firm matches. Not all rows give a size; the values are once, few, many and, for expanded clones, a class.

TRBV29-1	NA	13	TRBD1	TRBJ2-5	CSAGQGSQETQYF	TGCAGCGCCGGACAGGGGAGCCAAGAGACCCAGTACTTC
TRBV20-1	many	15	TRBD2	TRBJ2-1	CSADPGLADYNEQFF	TGCAGTGCGGACCCGGGACTAGCGGACTACAATGAGCAGTTCTTC
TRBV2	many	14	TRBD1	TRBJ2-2	CASTGQGATGELFF	TGTGCCAGCACGGGACAGGGGGCCACCGGGGAGCTGTTTTTT
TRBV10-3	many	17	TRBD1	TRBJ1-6	CAIREQIGTDTNSPLHF	TGTGCCATCAGGGAACAAATAGGGACAGATACCAATTCACCCCTCCACTTT
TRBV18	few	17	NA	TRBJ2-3	CASSPGSGTGSTDTQYF	TGTGCCAGCTCACCAGGAAGTGGGACGGGAAGCACAGATACGCAGTATTTT
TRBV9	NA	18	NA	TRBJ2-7	CASSADPRPAGGEYEQYF	TGTGCCAGCAGCGCCGACCCCCGGCCAGCCGGCGGGGAGTACGAGCAGTACTTC
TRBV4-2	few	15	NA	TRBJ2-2	CASSLGSVRTGELFF	TGTGCCAGCAGTCTGGGTTCGGTGCGCACCGGGGAGCTGTTTTTT
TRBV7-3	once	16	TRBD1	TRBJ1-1	CASSLTFLGTGAEAFF	TGTGCCAGCAGCTTAACCTTCCTCGGGACAGGGGCTGAAGCTTTCTTT
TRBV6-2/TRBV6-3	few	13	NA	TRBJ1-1	CASSYPENTEAFF	TGTGCCAGCAGTTACCCCGAGAACACTGAAGCTTTCTTT
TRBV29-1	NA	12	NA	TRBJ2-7	CSGAGPSYEQYF	TGCAGCGGCGCGGGGCCCTCCTACGAGCAGTACTTC
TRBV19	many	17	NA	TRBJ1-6	CASSLGRPGSYNSPLHF	TGTGCCAGTAGTTTAGGACGCCCGGGCTCCTATAATTCACCCCTCCACTTT
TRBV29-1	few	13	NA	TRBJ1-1	CSIKPGQNTEAFF	TGCAGCATCAAACCGGGACAGAACACTGAAGCTTTCTTT
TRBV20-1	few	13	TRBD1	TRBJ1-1	CSALAGGGSEAFF	TGCAGTGCTTTGGCAGGGGGGGGCTCTGAAGCTTTCTTT
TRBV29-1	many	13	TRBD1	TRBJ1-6	CSVRDRVESPLHF	TGCAGCGTCCGGGACAGAGTGGAGTCACCCCTCCACTTT
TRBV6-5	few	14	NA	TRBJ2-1	CASSYSLGVNEQFF	TGTGCCAGCAGTTACTCTTTGGGGGTCAATGAGCAGTTCTTC
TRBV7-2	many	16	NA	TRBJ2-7	CASTPSTGLGNYEQYF	TGTGCCAGCACCCCTTCAACCGGTCTTGGAAACTACGAGCAGTACTTC
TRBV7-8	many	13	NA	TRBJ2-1	CASRTGGGNEQFF	TGTGCCAGCAGAACAGGGGGAGGGAATGAGCAGTTCTTC
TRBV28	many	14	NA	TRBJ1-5	CASSLRGIAQPQHF	TGTGCCAGCAGTTTAAGAGGAATAGCCCAGCCCCAGCATTTT
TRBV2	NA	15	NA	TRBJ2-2	CASASGTPYTGELFF	TGTGCCAGCGCCAGCGGAACGCCATACACCGGGGAGCTGTTTTTT